This record looks at one T cell receptor beta chain sequence and its context. The data belong to a study of shared clonotypes between healthy human individuals. Across the whole study: With ages of 18 to 49, the donors were two women and a few men.

Sequenced by immunoSEQ multiplex PCR; TCRdb stores in-frame clones only, minus some. The sample has more than 150,000 clones; around 63% are singletons. This TCR was recovered from a man aged 30 to 45 in good health. The specimen sequenced was memory CD4+ T cells sorted from blood. Documented subset: CD45RA-negative fraction.

The CDR3 bases are TGTGCCAGCTCCCGGGGAGGGGCGAACACCGGGGAGCTGTTTTTT. As protein: CASSRGGANTGELFF. This chain connects TRBV5-4 to TRBJ2-2, with TRBD2 matching 7 bases. The CDR3 contains 15 residues. Germline trimming cut 7 bases from V and 0 bases from J; bases unmatched to any gene: 6. CDR1 is SGHNT and CDR2 is YYREEE in the germline V gene (reference sequence).